A single sample gave rise to the 16 T cell receptor beta chains below, sequenced in a study of blood T cell repertoires in COVID-19. The repertoire was sequenced with immunoSEQ multiplex PCR; TCRdb's copy has only in-frame clones and lacks some. Among about 70,000 clones listed, approximately 86% were seen once. Specimen: peripheral blood. All receptors derive from a man in his sixties or seventies with active COVID-19.

This chain joins TRBV7-2 and TRBJ1-2; D might be TRBD1 (6 bases). The CDR3 extends over 15 amino acids. Germline values: CDR1 SGHTA, CDR2 FQGNSA. V was pared by 0 bases and J by 4 bases, with 12 bases between. CDR3 bases: TGTGCCAGCAGCTTAGCGGGACACCTCTCCTATGGCTACACCTTC. Translating it yields CASSLAGHLSYGYTF.

The chain carries TRBV27 and TRBJ2-1, with 7 bases aligning to TRBD2. Germline V gene lookup returns CDR1 MNHEY and CDR2 SMNVEV (reference sequence). V lost 3 bases and J lost 0; bases outside the gene matches: 2. The CDR3 runs 15 residues. The CDR3 DNA follows: TGTGCCAGCAGTTTCGGCGGGAGCTCCTACAATGAGCAGTTCTTC. Protein product: CASSFGGSSYNEQFF.

The chain links TRBV6-4 to TRBJ2-1; D is perhaps TRBD2 (6 bases). Per germline, CDR1 MRHNA and CDR2 SNTAGT. There are 13 residues in the CDR3. Trimming left V 2 bases short and J 11 bases short, with 13 bases between. In DNA form, the CDR3 reads TGTGCCAGCAGTGACACCCGGGAGTCCAAGCAGTTCTTC. Protein sequence: CASSDTRESKQFF.

The chain is built from TRBV14 and TRBJ1-5, with 10 bases aligning to TRBD1. The CDR3 consists of 18 residues. Germline V gives CDR1 SGHDN, CDR2 FVKESK. V lost 4 bases, J lost 3 bases, and 12 bases stayed unmatched. CDR3 sequence reads: CASSRKSRQGADNQPQHF. CDR3 nucleotide sequence: TGTGCCAGCAGCCGAAAATCGAGACAGGGGGCCGACAATCAGCCCCAGCATTTT.

This clone turned up a few times. V is TRBV21-1 and J is TRBJ1-4; the table calls TRBD1, which could not be checked here. TRBV21-1 is tagged as a pseudogene. The CDR3 runs to 16 residues. The CDR3 here is CASSPRDSPTNEKLFF. As DNA, the CDR3 is TGTGCCAGCAGCCCCCGGGACAGCCCAACTAATGAAAAACTGTTTTTT.

This clone was seen a single time. The chain employs TRBV24-1 and TRBJ2-3; D remains unclear. Germline V gene data show CDR1 as KGHDR and CDR2 as SFDVKD. The CDR3 consists of 13 residues. V lost 7 bases, J lost 4 bases, and 11 bases lay in between. The CDR3 DNA sequence: TGTGCCACCAGCGGTCCAGAGGCAGATACGCAGTATTTT. It codes for CATSGPEADTQYF.

V and J are TRBV29-1 and TRBJ2-2, with TRBD1 matching 9 bases. CDR3 length: 14 amino acids. Germline trimming cut 7 bases from V and 6 bases from J; bases unmatched to any gene: 9. Germline V gene sequence: CDR1 SQVTM, CDR2 ANQGSEA. The DNA for the CDR3 is TGCAGCGGCCGGACAGGGGCGGGCGCCGGGGAGCTGTTTTTT. This codes for CSGRTGAGAGELFF.

The chain joins TRBV28 to TRBJ1-6; TRBD1 agrees at 9 bases. This CDR3 spans 17 amino acids. Looked up from germline, CDR1 is MDHEN and CDR2 is SYDVKM. Trimming took 3 bases from V and 14 from J; bases not matched to a gene: 17. The chain's CDR3 is CASSFRLGTGRNWALHF. The CDR3 DNA reads TGTGCCAGCAGTTTCCGGCTTGGGACAGGGCGTAATTGGGCCCTCCACTTT.

The rearrangement uses TRBV7-2 and TRBJ2-1; TRBD2 might be the D (6 bases). Trimming removed 2 bases at V and 7 bases at J, with 12 bases between. Germline CDR1 is SGHTA and CDR2 is FQGNSA. The CDR3 covers 14 residues. The CDR3 region is CASSLYGGKNEQFF. In DNA form, the CDR3 reads TGTGCCAGCAGCTTATACGGAGGGAAGAATGAGCAGTTCTTC. The full variable domain, completed using reference TRBV7-2 and TRBJ2-1, is GAGVSQSPSNKVTEKGKDVELRCDPISGHTALYWYRQSLGQGLEFLIYFQGNSAPDKSGLPSDRFSAERTGGSVSTLTIQRTQQEDSAVYLCASSLYGGKNEQFFGPGTRLTVL.

This clone was detected ten times or more. The chain is built from TRBV21-1 and TRBJ1-2. TRBV21-1 represents a pseudogene. The CDR3 runs to 14 residues. CDR3 amino acids: CASSKGPGNNGYTF. For the CDR3, the DNA is TGTGCCAGCAGCAAAGGGCCGGGAAACAATGGCTACACCTTC.

V and J are TRBV6-2 or TRBV6-3 and TRBJ2-3, with D perhaps matching TRBD1 (6 bases). V was pared by 6 bases and J by 4 bases, with 17 bases between. The length of the CDR3 is 15 residues. Germline V CDR1 and CDR2: MNHEY, SVGEGT. The CDR3 coding sequence is TGTGCCAGCAGCCCGGGACAAAGAAGGCCAGATACGCAGTATTTT. Amino acid sequence: CASSPGQRRPDTQYF.

The chain carries TRBV6-5 and TRBJ1-1; D not resolved. The CDR3 contains 13 residues. The germline V and J ends were trimmed by 5 bases and 5 bases, with 12 bases remaining between them. Per the germline V gene, CDR1 is MNHEY and CDR2 is SVGAGI. CDR3 nucleotide sequence: TGTGCCAGCAGTAGGAATCCGGGGACTGAAGCTTTCTTT. Protein sequence: CASSRNPGTEAFF.

The chain carries TRBV5-1 and TRBJ2-1, with 10 bases identical to TRBD2. J gave up 0 bases and V 3 bases, and 9 bases lay outside the gene matches. The CDR3 consists of 18 residues. CDR1 SGHRS and CDR2 YFSETQ come from the germline V gene. This CDR3 is CASSWMTSGSSSYNEQFF. The CDR3 DNA sequence: TGCGCCAGCAGCTGGATGACTAGCGGGTCTTCCTCCTACAATGAGCAGTTCTTC.

The chain combines TRBV5-1 with TRBJ2-5, with 12 bases lining up with TRBD2. CDR1 SGHRS and CDR2 YFSETQ come from the germline V gene. The CDR3 length is 17 residues. V was pared by 0 bases and J by 5 bases, with 8 bases of the junction left unmatched. CDR3 sequence (DNA): TGCGCCAGCAGCTTGGGGCTAGCGGGAGGGCCCGGGGAGACCCAGTACTTC. Translating gives CASSLGLAGGPGETQYF.

The CDR3 sequence: CASSHQSGGTYTEAFF. CDR3 coding DNA: TGTGCCAGCAGCCACCAATCTGGGGGCACCTACACTGAAGCTTTCTTT. V gene TRBV7-9 combines with J gene TRBJ1-1; TRBD1 is a possible D gene (6 bases). The CDR3 is made up of 16 amino acids. Trimming pared 5 bases from V and 3 bases from J, leaving 19 bases between. Germline V gene data show CDR1 as SEHNR and CDR2 as FQNEAQ (reference sequence). Using reference TRBV7-9 and TRBJ1-1 for the parts outside the CDR3, the full variable domain is DTGVSQNPRHKITKRGQNVTFRCDPISEHNRLYWYRQTLGQGPEFLTYFQNEAQLEKSRLLSDRFSAERPKGSFSTLEIQRTEQGDSAMYLCASSHQSGGTYTEAFFGQGTRLTVV.

The chain carries TRBV6-2 or TRBV6-3 and TRBJ2-3, with 8 positions matching TRBD1. Trimming took 0 bases from V and 3 from J; bases not matched to a gene: 5. Germline V lookup: CDR1 MNHEY, CDR2 SVGEGT. The CDR3 runs to 16 residues. The CDR3 region is CASSYSPGGGTDTQYF. The CDR3 DNA sequence: TGTGCCAGCAGTTACTCCCCAGGGGGCGGGACAGATACGCAGTATTTT.